One and the same sample provided the 17 T cell receptor beta chains below, sequenced in a study of T cell repertoires in ileal Crohn's disease. This table comes from immunoSEQ multiplex PCR, and its TCRdb copy is limited to in-frame clones, with some not included. The data hold around 7,900 clones, with 60% to 80% observed a single time. Sequencing used ileal tissue. Every receptor here comes from an adult with Crohn's disease.

The gene calls are TRBV30 and TRBJ1-2; D uncertain. The V end lost 0 bases, the J end lost 3 bases, and 11 bases lay between the germline ends. The germline CDR1 and CDR2 sequences are GTSNPN and SVGIG (reference sequence). The CDR3 is 14 amino acids. Here the CDR3 reads CAWSVGSSYYGYTF. CDR3 in DNA: TGTGCCTGGAGTGTAGGGAGCAGCTACTATGGCTACACCTTC.

This chain joins TRBV6-4 and TRBJ2-3; 8 nucleotides line up with TRBD2. V lost 6 bases to trimming and J lost 3 bases; unmatched junction nucleotides: 5. Germline V gives CDR1 MRHNA, CDR2 SNTAGT. There are 14 residues in the CDR3. The DNA of the CDR3 is TGTGCCAGCAGCAACGGGGGGGAGACAGATACGCAGTATTTT. Translating gives CASSNGGETDTQYF.

The rearrangement links TRBV7-8 to TRBJ1-1; possible D gene TRBD1, 6 bases. Germline V gene sequence: CDR1 SGHVS, CDR2 FQNEAQ. The CDR3 spans 16 residues. Trimming removed 3 bases from V and 0 bases from J, with 14 bases in between. CDR3 region: CASSLQGIQMNTEAFF. The CDR3 DNA sequence: TGTGCCAGCAGCTTGCAGGGGATTCAAATGAACACTGAAGCTTTCTTT. Combining the CDR3 with reference TRBV7-8 and TRBJ1-1 gives the whole variable domain GAGVSQSPRYKVAKRGQDVALRCDPISGHVSLFWYQQALGQGPEFLTYFQNEAQLDKSGLPSDRFFAERPEGSVSTLKIQRTQQEDSAVYLCASSLQGIQMNTEAFFGQGTRLTVV.

The chain joins TRBV4-3 to TRBJ1-5; a possible D gene is TRBD1 (6 bases). The CDR3 is 15 residues long. V gave up 1 base and J gave up 0 bases, with 7 bases separating them. The germline gives CDR1 LGHNA, CDR2 YSLEER. The CDR3 DNA reads as TGCGCCAGCAGCCAAGCCAGGGGTAGCAATCAGCCCCAGCATTTT. This codes for CASSQARGSNQPQHF.

The chain uses TRBV28 and TRBJ2-7; TRBD1 aligns across 8 bases. The CDR3 loop spans 16 amino acids. V lost 6 bases to trimming and J lost 5 bases; unmatched junction nucleotides: 15. Germline CDR1 MDHEN, CDR2 SYDVKM. The CDR3 sequence is CASSSPATGALHEQYF. The DNA of the CDR3 is TGTGCCAGCAGCTCCCCGGCGACAGGGGCCCTCCACGAGCAGTACTTC.

The chain joins TRBV27 to TRBJ2-3; D may be TRBD1 (5 bases). This CDR3 is built from 13 residues. Per germline, CDR1 MNHEY and CDR2 SMNVEV (reference sequence). Trimming removed 3 bases at V and 4 bases at J, with 8 bases between. This chain's CDR3 is CASSLTVADTQYF. The DNA of the CDR3 is TGTGCCAGCAGTTTGACAGTTGCAGATACGCAGTATTTT.

The CDR3 loop reads CAWSSNSFYEQYF. The CDR3 DNA reads as TGTGCCTGGAGTAGCAACAGTTTCTACGAGCAGTACTTC. V and J are TRBV30 and TRBJ2-7; D is uncertain. The V end lost 2 bases, the J end lost 3 bases, and 11 bases lay between the germline ends. There are 13 residues in the CDR3. In germline, CDR1 is GTSNPN, CDR2 SVGIG (reference sequence).

The chain links TRBV2 to TRBJ1-1; D call uncertain. Germline CDR1 reads SNHLY; CDR2 reads FYNNEI. The CDR3 sequence is 13 residues long. The V end lost 4 bases, the J end lost 3 bases, and 9 bases lay between the germline ends. The CDR3 spells CASSASGYTEAFF. CDR3 sequence (DNA): TGTGCCAGCAGTGCTTCCGGGTACACTGAAGCTTTCTTT.

This clone was observed a handful of times. The gene calls are TRBV6-5 and TRBJ1-2; D perhaps matches TRBD1 (5 bases). Looked up from germline, CDR1 is MNHEY and CDR2 is SVGAGI. The CDR3 is 15 residues long. V dropped 6 bases and J dropped 0 bases, with 14 bases sitting between them. In DNA, the CDR3 is TGTGCCAGCAGCATAACCACGACAGCTAACTATGGCTACACCTTC. It codes for CASSITTTANYGYTF.

This chain links TRBV27 with TRBJ2-4, with D uncertain. V was shortened by 5 bases and J by 9 bases, with 11 bases between the two germline ends. The CDR3 is made up of 12 amino acids. CDR1 MNHEY and CDR2 SMNVEV come from the germline V gene (reference sequence). The CDR3 sequence is CASSPRVGIQYF. CDR3 sequence (DNA): TGTGCCAGCAGTCCACGGGTGGGCATTCAGTACTTC.

The chain has TRBV30 and TRBJ1-2; maybe TRBD1 (6 bases). The CDR3 is made up of 13 amino acids. The V gene lost 1 base and the J gene lost 4 bases, with 10 bases spanning the gap. The germline V gene has CDR1 GTSNPN and CDR2 SVGIG (reference sequence). The CDR3 coding sequence is TGTGCCTGGAGTGCGGGGACAACCTATGGCTACACCTTC. Translated: CAWSAGTTYGYTF.

This clone was detected only a few times. This sequence joins TRBV6-5 and TRBJ2-7; 9 bases fit TRBD1. The CDR3 is 11 amino acids. The V gene end was trimmed by 6 bases and the J gene end by 6 bases; junction bases not matched to a gene: 0. Per the germline V gene, CDR1 is MNHEY and CDR2 is SVGAGI. The CDR3 DNA follows: TGTGCCAGCAGGACAGGGGGCGAGCAGTACTTC. Encoded protein: CASRTGGEQYF.

The gene calls are TRBV7-2 and TRBJ2-1; D perhaps matches TRBD2 (7 bases). Germline V lookup: CDR1 SGHTA, CDR2 FQGNSA. The CDR3 runs 14 residues. The V end was cut by 2 bases, the J end by 8 bases, with 13 bases between. This CDR3 is CASSLRGAGDEQFF. The CDR3 nucleotides are TGTGCCAGCAGCTTACGGGGGGCTGGGGATGAGCAGTTCTTC.

The chain employs TRBV30 and TRBJ1-6, with TRBD1 identical over 7 bases. Germline V gene sequence: CDR1 GTSNPN, CDR2 SVGIG (reference sequence). Trimming cost V 5 bases and J 5 bases; bases outside gene matches: 9. This CDR3 contains 15 residues. For the CDR3, the DNA is TGTGCCTGGTCCACAGGGACAGCAGATAATTCACCCCTCCACTTT. It specifies CAWSTGTADNSPLHF.

The chain recombines TRBV9 with TRBJ2-6; D perhaps matches TRBD2 (5 bases). The CDR3 loop spans 17 amino acids. Germline V lookup: CDR1 SGDLS, CDR2 YYNGEE. V gave up 4 bases and J gave up 3 bases, with 17 bases separating them. This chain's CDR3 is CASSPSGMGSGANVLTF. The CDR3 nucleotides read TGTGCCAGCAGCCCTAGTGGGATGGGGAGTGGGGCCAACGTCCTGACTTTC.

The rearrangement links TRBV5-4 to TRBJ2-7; D call uncertain. This CDR3 comprises 14 residues. Germline V gene data show CDR1 as SGHNT and CDR2 as YYREEE (reference sequence). V dropped 3 bases and J dropped 2 bases, with 12 bases sitting between them. The DNA of the CDR3 is TGTGCCAGCAGCTCCACAGACAAAGCCTACGAGCAGTACTTC. Its translation is CASSSTDKAYEQYF.

CDR3 DNA: TGCGCCAGCAGCAACCCGACAGGGGGCTTAGATACGCAGTATTTT. Protein sequence: CASSNPTGGLDTQYF. This chain connects TRBV4-1 to TRBJ2-3; 10 bases agree with TRBD1. J was trimmed by 5 bases and V by 5 bases; bases with no gene match: 7. The CDR3 has 15 amino acids. Per germline, CDR1 MGHRA and CDR2 YSYEKL.